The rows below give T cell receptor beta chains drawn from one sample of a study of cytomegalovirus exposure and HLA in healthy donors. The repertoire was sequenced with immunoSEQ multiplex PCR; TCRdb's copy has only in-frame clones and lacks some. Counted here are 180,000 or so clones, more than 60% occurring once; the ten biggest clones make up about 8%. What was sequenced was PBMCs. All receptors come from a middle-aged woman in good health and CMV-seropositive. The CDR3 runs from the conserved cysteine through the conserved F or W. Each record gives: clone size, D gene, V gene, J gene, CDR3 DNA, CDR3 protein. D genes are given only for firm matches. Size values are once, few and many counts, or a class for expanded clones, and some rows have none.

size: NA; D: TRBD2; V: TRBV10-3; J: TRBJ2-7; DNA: TGTGCCATCAGTGAGTCGAGCGGGAGTCGCCACGAGCAGTACTTC; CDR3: CAISESSGSRHEQYF
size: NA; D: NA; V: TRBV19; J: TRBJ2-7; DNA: TGTGCCAGTAGTATAGGCGGGACCTACTCCTACGAGCAGTACTTC; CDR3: CASSIGGTYSYEQYF
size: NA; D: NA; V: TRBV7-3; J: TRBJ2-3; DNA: TGTGCCAGCAGCTCGGTAGCTACCCGCACAGATACGCAGTATTTT; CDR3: CASSSVATRTDTQYF
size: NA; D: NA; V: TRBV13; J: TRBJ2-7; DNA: TGTGCCAGCAGCACCAAATCTACAGGCTCCTACGAGCAGTACTTC; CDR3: CASSTKSTGSYEQYF
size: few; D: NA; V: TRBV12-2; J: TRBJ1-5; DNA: TGTGCAAGTCGCCTCAGGGATCAGCCCCAGCATTTT; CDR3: CASRLRDQPQHF
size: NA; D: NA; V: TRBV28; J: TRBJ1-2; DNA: TGTGCCAGCACTTTCTCGGACTATGGCTACACCTTC; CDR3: CASTFSDYGYTF
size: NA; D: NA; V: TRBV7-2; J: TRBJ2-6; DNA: TGTGCCAGCAGCTCAGGACAGTGGGGGGCCAACGTCCTGACTTTC; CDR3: CASSSGQWGANVLTF
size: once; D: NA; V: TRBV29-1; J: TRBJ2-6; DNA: TGCAGCGCCATGTGGCGGCCGAGCTCTGGGGCCAACGTCCTGACTTTC; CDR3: CSAMWRPSSGANVLTF
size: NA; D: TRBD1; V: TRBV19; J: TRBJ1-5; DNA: TGTGCCAGTTCCGACAGGGGAGATCAGCCCCAGCATTTT; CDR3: CASSDRGDQPQHF
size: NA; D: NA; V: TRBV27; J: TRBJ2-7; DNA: TGTGCCAGCAATCATCCCGACTCCTACGAGCAGTACTTC; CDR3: CASNHPDSYEQYF
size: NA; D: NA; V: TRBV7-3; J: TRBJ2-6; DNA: TGTGCCAGCAGCCCGGACAGCGGAGCCTGGGCCAACGTCCTGACTTTC; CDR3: CASSPDSGAWANVLTF
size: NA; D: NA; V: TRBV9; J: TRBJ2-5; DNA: TGTGCCAGCAGCCCTTCATCGTGGTGGGACCCCGGAGGGGAGCAGTACTTC; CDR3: CASSPSSWWDPGGEQYF
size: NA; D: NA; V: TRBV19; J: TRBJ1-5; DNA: TGTGCCAGTAGTAACCAGCGGAATCAGCCCCAGCATTTT; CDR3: CASSNQRNQPQHF